The 32 T cell receptor beta chains below come from one sample, sequenced in a study of Ad26.COV2.S vaccination and SARS-CoV-2 variants. The treatment is: about 20 received Ad26.COV2.S at low or high dose, single or two shots; about 5 received placebo; per-sample allocation not given. After the first vaccine or placebo injection, samples were drawn on day 63. TCRdb keeps only in-frame clones here, not all; method: immunoSEQ multiplex PCR. This sample has roughly 320,000 clones, with around 90% found just once. Sample: peripheral blood, taken in a trial of Ad26.COV2.S vaccine versus placebo. These receptors were taken from a person between 18 and 65 years old who received the Ad26.COV2.S COVID-19 vaccine or a placebo.

The chain joins TRBV5-6 to TRBJ2-1; the D is unclear. CDR1 is SGHDT, CDR2 YYEEEE, per germline. The ends were cut back, 0 bases at V and 1 base at J, with 8 bases in the middle. The CDR3 runs to 15 residues. Here the CDR3 reads CASSLEGRSYNEQFF. The CDR3 nucleotides read TGTGCCAGCAGCTTGGAAGGACGGTCCTACAATGAGCAGTTCTTC.

The chain has TRBV30 and TRBJ1-5, with D maybe TRBD1 (6 bases). Trimming stripped 0 bases from V and 4 bases from J, with 13 bases between. Germline V gives CDR1 GTSNPN, CDR2 SVGIG (reference sequence). This CDR3 comprises 15 residues. The DNA of the CDR3 is TGTGCCTGGAGTGTAAAAGGAGGGGGTAATCAGCCCCAGCATTTT. It yields the protein CAWSVKGGGNQPQHF. The full variable domain, in which reference TRBV30 and TRBJ1-5 provide the parts outside the CDR3, is SQTIHQWPATLVQPVGSPLSLECTVEGTSNPNLYWYRQAAGRGLQLLFYSVGIGQISSEVPQNLSASRPQDRQFILSSKKLLLSDSGFYLCAWSVKGGGNQPQHFGDGTRLSIL.

Of note for this clone: Germline and junction disagree at one end, which may indicate a read error. V usage is TRBV7-7 and J usage is TRBJ2-1; 10 bases fit TRBD2. CDR1 is SSHAT, CDR2 FNYEAQ, per germline (reference sequence). There are 16 residues in the CDR3. The CDR3 protein is CASSYRLAGDKNEQFF. The DNA of the CDR3 is TGTGCTAGCAGCTATAGACTAGCGGGCGACAAAAATGAGCAGTTCTTC.

The chain is built from TRBV18 and TRBJ1-4, with D hard to call. Per germline, CDR1 KGHSH and CDR2 LQKENI. V gave up 4 bases and J gave up 2 bases, with 14 bases separating them. The CDR3 length is 16 residues. The CDR3 reads CASSHEGPKTNEKLFF. The CDR3 bases are TGTGCCAGCTCACATGAAGGGCCGAAGACTAATGAAAAACTGTTTTTT.

The chain carries TRBV3-1 (or the pseudogene TRBV3-2) and TRBJ1-2; D unclear. Germline CDR1 is LGHDT and CDR2 is YNNKEL (reference sequence). Deletions cut 6 bases from V and 2 bases from J, with 10 bases between. This CDR3 comprises 13 residues. The CDR3 sequence is CASRDYSNYGYTF. CDR3 sequence (DNA): TGTGCCAGCAGAGATTACTCAAACTATGGCTACACCTTC.

The rearrangement joins TRBV3-1 (or the pseudogene TRBV3-2) to TRBJ1-3; D unresolved. The CDR3 has 13 residues. Trimming removed 1 base at V and 8 bases at J, with 9 bases between. Germline V CDR1 and CDR2: LGHDT, YNNKEL (reference sequence). CDR3 in amino acids: CASSQAGLHTIYF. The CDR3 bases are TGTGCCAGCAGCCAAGCCGGGCTCCACACCATATATTTT.

The rearrangement uses TRBV7-3 and TRBJ2-7; D unresolved. The germline V gene has CDR1 SGHTA and CDR2 FQGTGA. V was clipped by 1 base and J by 2 bases, with 9 bases between them. The CDR3 totals 14 residues. This chain's CDR3 is CASSLSGGTYEQYF. The DNA for the CDR3 is TGTGCCAGCAGCTTAAGTGGCGGAACCTACGAGCAGTACTTC.

The J gene is TRBJ1-1, the V gene TRBV6-5; D call uncertain. CDR1 is MNHEY and CDR2 is SVGAGI in the germline V gene. This CDR3 has 13 residues. With 6 bases removed from V and 4 bases from J, the gap between germline ends came to 12 bases. CDR3 DNA: TGTGCCAGCAGCCAGGTCCGGGGCACTGAAGCTTTCTTT. Translated, it gives CASSQVRGTEAFF.

This sequence joins TRBV5-4 and TRBJ1-4; 7 positions agree with TRBD1. The CDR3 is 17 residues long. Trimming cost V 6 bases and J 1 base; bases outside gene matches: 12. Per germline, CDR1 SGHNT and CDR2 YYREEE (reference sequence). The CDR3 here is CASTAGTGALTNEKLFF. CDR3 in DNA: TGTGCCAGCACCGCGGGTACAGGGGCCCTAACTAATGAAAAACTGTTTTTT.

The chain carries TRBV11-2 and TRBJ1-1; D remains ambiguous. The CDR3 is made up of 12 amino acids. Germline CDR1 SGHAT, CDR2 FQNNGV. Trimming removed 4 bases at V and 6 bases at J, with 9 bases between. The CDR3 spells CASSSFSSEAFF. CDR3 DNA: TGTGCCAGCAGCTCCTTTAGTTCTGAAGCTTTCTTT.

The chain carries TRBV11-2 and TRBJ1-1; D is undetermined. The length of the CDR3 is 15 residues. CDR1 is SGHAT and CDR2 is FQNNGV in the germline V gene. The V and J ends lost 0 bases and 6 bases respectively, with 14 bases between them. The CDR3 nucleotides read TGTGCCAGCAGCTTAGATGGTAAGCGAGGCGCTGAAGCTTTCTTT. Translated, it gives CASSLDGKRGAEAFF.

The V call is TRBV19, the J call TRBJ1-5; no definite D call. There are 15 residues in the CDR3. Germline lookup yields CDR1 LNHDA and CDR2 SQIVND (reference sequence). V lost 5 bases and J 1 base, leaving 12 bases between the germline ends. CDR3 nucleotides: TGTGCCAGTAGTCCCCTCGGAGGAAGCAATCAGCCCCAGCATTTT. It yields the protein CASSPLGGSNQPQHF.

CDR3 region: CASSPPGLLGETQYF. The DNA of the CDR3 is TGTGCCAGTAGTCCCCCGGGGCTACTCGGAGAGACCCAGTACTTC. The chain couples TRBV19 to TRBJ2-5, with D perhaps being TRBD1 or TRBD2 (5 bases each). There are 15 residues in the CDR3. Germline V CDR1 and CDR2: LNHDA, SQIVND (reference sequence). V was clipped by 5 bases and J by 4 bases, with 17 bases between them.

The chain combines TRBV9 with TRBJ1-3; 7 bases map to TRBD1. The CDR3 totals 14 residues. The junction had 3 bases not matched to a gene; V was cut back by 4 bases and J by 2 bases. In germline, CDR1 is SGDLS, CDR2 YYNGEE. CDR3 DNA sequence: TGTGCCAGCAGCCCCGACAGGGCTGGAAACACCATATATTTT. It encodes CASSPDRAGNTIYF.

V and J are TRBV5-6 and TRBJ2-7; 7 nucleotides match TRBD2. There are 13 residues in the CDR3. With 3 bases clipped from V and 4 bases from J, the junction kept 4 bases outside the gene matches. Germline V CDR1 and CDR2: SGHDT, YYEEEE. The CDR3 DNA reads as TGTGCCAGCAGCTCGTGGGAGGGATACGAGCAGTACTTC. Translated: CASSSWEGYEQYF.

The rearrangement links TRBV6-5 to TRBJ2-1, with 10 bases identical to TRBD2. Trimming removed 4 bases from V and 6 bases from J; junction bases left unmatched: 9. Germline V gives CDR1 MNHEY, CDR2 SVGAGI. The length of the CDR3 is 16 residues. The CDR3 region is CASSFRTSGVPNEQFF. The CDR3 DNA sequence: TGTGCCAGCAGTTTCCGTACTAGCGGGGTTCCCAATGAGCAGTTCTTC.

V and J are TRBV9 and TRBJ2-3, with D uncertain. CDR3 length: 14 residues. Germline CDR1 is SGDLS and CDR2 is YYNGEE. Trimming took off 0 bases at V and 0 bases at J, with 5 bases between the two ends. This CDR3 reads CASSVDTSTDTQYF. For the CDR3, the DNA is TGTGCCAGCAGCGTAGACACTAGCACAGATACGCAGTATTTT.

The chain joins TRBV7-9 to TRBJ1-2; TRBD1 matches 7 bases. Germline V gives CDR1 SEHNR, CDR2 FQNEAQ (reference sequence). CDR3 length: 15 amino acids. V shed 3 bases, J shed 0 bases, and the junction held 4 bases outside the gene matches. As DNA, the CDR3 is TGTGCCAGCAGCTTTGGGGACAGAGCTAACTATGGCTACACCTTC. This gives the protein CASSFGDRANYGYTF.

The chain carries TRBV29-1 and TRBJ1-2; 10 bases match TRBD1. There are 13 residues in the CDR3. Germline CDR1 is SQVTM and CDR2 is ANQGSEA. The ends lost 4 bases at V and 8 bases at J; junction bases unmatched: 7. CDR3: CSVAPGQGYGYTF. In nucleotides, the CDR3 is TGCAGCGTTGCCCCGGGACAGGGGTACGGCTACACCTTC. Full variable domain (remainder filled in from reference TRBV29-1 and TRBJ1-2): SAVISQKPSRDICQRGTSLTIQCQVDSQVTMMFWYRQQPGQSLTLIATANQGSEATYESGFVIDKFPISRPNLTFSTLTVSNMSPEDSSIYLCSVAPGQGYGYTFGSGTRLTVV.

This clone was seen only once. The chain employs TRBV24-1 and TRBJ1-3, with D perhaps matching TRBD1 (6 bases). The CDR3 is made up of 15 amino acids. V was trimmed by 1 base and J by 4 bases, leaving 10 bases between them. The V gene's germline CDR1 is KGHDR and CDR2 SFDVKD. For the CDR3, the DNA is TGTGCCACCAGTGATTTCAGGCAGGGGGGAAACACCATATATTTT. Its protein is CATSDFRQGGNTIYF.

The V and J genes are TRBV11-3 and TRBJ2-1; the D is unclear. The CDR3 is 15 residues long. Trimming shortened V by 6 bases and J by 0 bases, and 12 bases separated the two germline ends. Germline values: CDR1 SGHNT, CDR2 YENEEA. CDR3: CASSRTASSYNEQFF. In DNA, the CDR3 is TGTGCCAGCAGTCGTACGGCTAGCTCCTACAATGAGCAGTTCTTC.

The J gene is TRBJ1-2, the V gene TRBV4-1; D remains ambiguous. The germline V gene encodes CDR1 MGHRA and CDR2 YSYEKL. This CDR3 is 14 amino acids long. V shed 2 bases and J shed 4 bases, with 11 bases lying between them. CDR3 nucleotide sequence: TGCGCCAGCAGCCAAAATGGTGGCCCCTATGGCTACACCTTC. Protein: CASSQNGGPYGYTF.

The rearrangement joins TRBV5-6 to TRBJ2-5; 8 bases fit TRBD1. Germline trimming cut 4 bases from V and 4 bases from J; bases unmatched to any gene: 3. Per the germline V gene, CDR1 is SGHDT and CDR2 is YYEEEE. CDR3 length equals 13 residues. The CDR3 coding sequence is TGTGCCAGCAGCCAGACAGGGGCAGAGACCCAGTACTTC. Residues: CASSQTGAETQYF. The full variable domain, in which reference TRBV5-6 and TRBJ2-5 provide the parts outside the CDR3, is DAGVTQSPTHLIKTRGQQVTLRCSPKSGHDTVSWYQQALGQGPQFIFQYYEEEERQRGNFPDRFSGHQFPNYSSELNVNALLLGDSALYLCASSQTGAETQYFGPGTRLLVL.

The chain joins TRBV7-6 to TRBJ1-3; possibly TRBD1 for D (6 bases). This CDR3 comprises 15 residues. V gave up 4 bases and J gave up 3 bases, with 13 bases separating them. CDR1 and CDR2 (germline): SGHVS, FNYEAQ. The CDR3 DNA reads TGTGCCAGCAGCTCAGGGGTAGGACGTGGAAACACCATATATTTT. Translating gives CASSSGVGRGNTIYF.

The chain combines TRBV15 with TRBJ1-2; D not resolved. Germline values: CDR1 LNHNV, CDR2 YYDKDF (reference sequence). Deletions cut 1 base from V and 3 bases from J, with 12 bases between. The CDR3 covers 15 residues. The CDR3 nucleotides read TGTGCCACCAGCAGAGCGCCCCAGGTCGACTATGGCTACACCTTC. It yields the protein CATSRAPQVDYGYTF.

This clone was recorded once. This chain uses TRBV2 with TRBJ2-7; 7 nucleotides line up with TRBD1. The CDR3 is 13 amino acids. CDR1 SNHLY and CDR2 FYNNEI come from the germline V gene. V lost 5 bases to trimming and J lost 4 bases; unmatched junction nucleotides: 5. DNA of the CDR3: TGTGCCAGCAGTCCCGGGACAGTATACGAGCAGTACTTC. This sequence encodes CASSPGTVYEQYF.

The rearrangement links TRBV6-2 or TRBV6-3 to TRBJ2-7; D gene unclear. Germline V gene lookup returns CDR1 MNHEY and CDR2 SVGEGT. V was pared by 6 bases and J by 0 bases, with 12 bases between. The CDR3 covers 14 residues. The CDR3 here is CASSEDRVSYEQYF. CDR3 bases: TGTGCCAGCAGCGAGGATCGGGTCTCCTACGAGCAGTACTTC.

The rearrangement joins TRBV4-1 to TRBJ1-5; D not resolved. This CDR3 has 15 residues. Germline assignment: CDR1 MGHRA and CDR2 YSYEKL. With 0 bases removed from V and 3 bases from J, the gap between germline ends came to 9 bases. The CDR3 nucleotides are TGCGCCAGCAGCCAAGATACCAGCTCCAATCAGCCCCAGCATTTT. It encodes CASSQDTSSNQPQHF.

The chain is built from TRBV3-1 (or the pseudogene TRBV3-2) and TRBJ1-1; D ambiguous. The length of the CDR3 is 13 residues. Germline V CDR1 and CDR2: LGHDT, YNNKEL (reference sequence). Trimming shortened V by 1 base and J by 2 bases, and 5 bases separated the two germline ends. In DNA, the CDR3 is TGTGCCAGCAGCCAAGCCCGAAACACTGAAGCTTTCTTT. As protein: CASSQARNTEAFF.

On this clone: Additional DNA sequences in this sample encode the identical CDR3. This chain connects TRBV30 to TRBJ1-1; tentative D call: TRBD1 (6 bases). V lost 2 bases and J lost 4, with 14 bases in between. Per germline, CDR1 GTSNPN and CDR2 SVGIG (reference sequence). The CDR3 totals 14 residues. The CDR3 DNA follows: TGTGCCTGGAGTTTGGGGGCCGGGGGCACTGAAGCTTTCTTT. Translated, it gives CAWSLGAGGTEAFF.

The V call is TRBV5-1, the J call TRBJ1-1, with 8 bases that match TRBD1. J was trimmed by 4 bases and V by 3 bases; bases with no gene match: 8. Germline CDR1 is SGHRS and CDR2 is YFSETQ. CDR3 size: 15 residues. CDR3 in DNA: TGCGCCAGCAGCTCGGACAGGGTGGGTGTCACTGAAGCTTTCTTT. Translated: CASSSDRVGVTEAFF. The whole variable domain, remainder taken from reference TRBV5-1 and TRBJ1-1, is KAGVTQTPRYLIKTRGQQVTLSCSPISGHRSVSWYQQTPGQGLQFLFEYFSETQRNKGNFPGRFSGRQFSNSRSEMNVSTLELGDSALYLCASSSDRVGVTEAFFGQGTRLTVV.

The chain carries TRBV4-1 and TRBJ1-6; D not resolved. Trimming took 2 bases from V and 2 from J, leaving 7 bases between them. This CDR3 has 15 residues. Germline V gene data show CDR1 as MGHRA and CDR2 as YSYEKL. Here the CDR3 DNA reads TGCGCCAGCAGCCAAAACGGAGCCTATAATTCACCCCTCCACTTT. Translation gives CASSQNGAYNSPLHF.